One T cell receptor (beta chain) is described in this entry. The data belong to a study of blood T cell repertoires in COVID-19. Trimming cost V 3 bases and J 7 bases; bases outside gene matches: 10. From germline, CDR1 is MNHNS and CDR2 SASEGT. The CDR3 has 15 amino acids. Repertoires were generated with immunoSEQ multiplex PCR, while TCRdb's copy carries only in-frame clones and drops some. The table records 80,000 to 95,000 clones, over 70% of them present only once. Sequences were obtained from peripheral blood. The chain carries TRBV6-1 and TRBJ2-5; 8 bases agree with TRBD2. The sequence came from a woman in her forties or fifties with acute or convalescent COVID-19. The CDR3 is CASSESGGAVGTQYF. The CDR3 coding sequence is TGTGCCAGCAGTGAGAGCGGGGGTGCGGTGGGGACCCAGTACTTC.